This T cell receptor (beta chain) appears in the sequencing data of a study of blood T cell repertoires in COVID-19. CDR3 length: 14 residues. Trimming left V 4 bases short and J 7 bases short, with 12 bases between. Germline V lookup: CDR1 SGHRS, CDR2 YFSETQ. Only in-frame clones appear in the TCRdb table, and some are missing; sequencing was by immunoSEQ multiplex PCR. Of about 300,000 clones listed, around 90% were seen once; the top ten hold approximately 4.5%. The chain employs TRBV5-1 and TRBJ1-6, with D unclear. The sequencing input was PBMCs or T cells enriched from blood (not recorded which). The receptor was derived from a woman aged 18 to 35 with acute COVID-19. CDR3 sequence: CASSGESTNSPLHF. DNA for the CDR3: TGCGCCAGCAGCGGAGAGAGCACAAATTCACCCCTCCACTTT. Complete variable domain (other parts from reference TRBV5-1 and TRBJ1-6): KAGVTQTPRYLIKTRGQQVTLSCSPISGHRSVSWYQQTPGQGLQFLFEYFSETQRNKGNFPGRFSGRQFSNSRSEMNVSTLELGDSALYLCASSGESTNSPLHFGNGTRLTVT.